This T cell receptor beta chain was retrieved from a study of cytomegalovirus exposure and HLA in healthy donors. Study at large: Of a few hundred genotyped donors, 81% grouped in the Caucasian-associated ancestry cluster.

As regards this clone: Its antigen is undetermined.

Both 60 Vbeta primers and 13 Jbeta primers went into the PCR. Libraries were prepared by immunoSEQ multiplex PCR; TCRdb keeps only in-frame clonotypes and omits some of them. The sample holds fewer than 250,000 clones, 70% to 75% seen once. Germline V gene sequence: CDR1 WSHSY, CDR2 SAAADI. This CDR3 region has 14 residues. Overall study results and limits: Researchers reported that a few CMV-associated chains were confirmed in vitro as CMV antigen-specific.

The receptor was derived from a young woman in good health and CMV-seropositive. The sample consisted of PBMCs. The chain has TRBV10-2 and TRBJ2-5; possible D gene TRBD1, 5 bases. The J call may not be correct, given that the DNA end is closer to TRBJ2-7. CDR3 DNA sequence: TGCGCCAGCAGTGAATTCCGGACCCAGGGCGAGCAGTACTTC. It specifies CASSEFRTQGEQYF.